This T cell receptor (beta chain) derives from a study of Ad26.COV2.S vaccination and SARS-CoV-2 variants. This clone turned up a few times. Regarding treatment: 15 to 20 received Ad26.COV2.S at low or high dose, single or two shots; roughly five received placebo; per-sample allocation not given. All samples were drawn on day 63, counting from the first vaccine or placebo injection. Donation was by an adult aged 18-55 years who was in Boston. The assay was immunoSEQ multiplex PCR, and TCRdb's table has in-frame clones only and misses some. This sample yields approximately 460,000 clones, of which about 88% are seen a single time; under 2% belongs to the top ten. V gave up 8 bases and J gave up 1 base, with 14 bases separating them. Germline V gene data show CDR1 as LNHDA and CDR2 as SQIVND (reference sequence). The CDR3 sequence is 15 residues long.

The material was peripheral blood, obtained in a trial of Ad26.COV2.S vaccine versus placebo. V usage is TRBV19 and J usage is TRBJ2-2; no clear D gene. This clonotype was sampled from a person aged 18-65 years who received the Ad26.COV2.S COVID-19 vaccine or a placebo. Here the CDR3 DNA reads TGTGCCAGTGGAATGAGGACGGTGAACACCGGGGAGCTGTTTTTT. Translated: CASGMRTVNTGELFF.